These T cell receptor beta chains were read from a single sample in a study of control samples from healthy donors and cancer patients. The protocol was immunoSEQ multiplex PCR, while the TCRdb copy is restricted to in-frame clones and leaves out a portion. The table includes nearly 35,000 clones, approximately 95% detected once. Sequencing was done on a sample of PBMCs. Receptors originate from a man aged 40-55 years with colorectal cancer. Each CDR3 is given with its conserved first and last residue. D genes are given only for firm matches. Not all rows give a size; the values are once, few, many and, for expanded clones, a class.

clone size,D gene,J gene,V gene,CDR3 DNA,CDR3 protein
NA,NA,TRBJ1-2,TRBV2,TGTGCCAGCAGTGAAGCGCGTGGCTACACCTTC,CASSEARGYTF
NA,TRBD1,TRBJ1-2,TRBV5-1,TGCGCCAGCAGCTTGGCGACAGGGAGCACAGGCTACACCTTC,CASSLATGSTGYTF
NA,NA,TRBJ1-5,TRBV27,TGTGCCAGCAGCCCGGGGATCGGGAGCGTCTATAGCAATCAGCCCCAGCATTTT,CASSPGIGSVYSNQPQHF
once,NA,TRBJ1-1,TRBV29-1,TGCAGCGTGCGGGGGGGTTTCTTT,CSVRGGFF
once,NA,TRBJ1-2,TRBV12-3/TRBV12-4,TGTGCCAGCAGTTCGGGCCGGGAGGGTGGCTACACCTTC,CASSSGREGGYTF
once,NA,TRBJ1-2,TRBV7-9,TGTGCCAGCAGCTTAGCGCTTGGAGGCAGGACGAACTATGGCTACACCTTC,CASSLALGGRTNYGYTF
NA,NA,TRBJ2-2,TRBV9,TGTGCCAGCAGCAAGGTGAACACCGGGGAGCTGTTTTTT,CASSKVNTGELFF
NA,NA,TRBJ1-2,TRBV9,TGTGCCAGCAGGCGGGGGACAAAGCCGGATGGCTACACCTTC,CASRRGTKPDGYTF
NA,NA,TRBJ1-6,TRBV9,TGTGCCAGCAGCGTAGGGGAGGGAGGGGGTGACAATTCACCCCTCCACTTT,CASSVGEGGGDNSPLHF
NA,NA,TRBJ1-6,TRBV15,TGTGCCACCAGCAGAGGGGGAGTGGGGCTCGGGCCCCTCCACTTT,CATSRGGVGLGPLHF
NA,NA,TRBJ1-4,TRBV2,TGTGCCAGCACGGGGGAGGGGAAACTGTTTTTT,CASTGEGKLFF
NA,NA,TRBJ2-7,TRBV9,TGTGCCAGCAGCGTACTAGGGACTTCGGGAGAGCAGTACTTC,CASSVLGTSGEQYF
NA,TRBD1,TRBJ2-1,TRBV6-4,TGTGCCAGCAGTGAAGGGGGACAGCGTAACAATGAGCAGTTCTTC,CASSEGGQRNNEQFF
NA,NA,TRBJ1-4,TRBV12-3/TRBV12-4,TGTGCCAGCAGCCTCGGGGGGAAACTACTGTTTTTT,CASSLGGKLLFF
NA,NA,TRBJ1-6,TRBV15,TGTGCCACCAGCAGAGATACCGGCAGTAATTCACCCCTCCACTTT,CATSRDTGSNSPLHF
few,NA,TRBJ2-5,TRBV19,TGTGCCAGTAGTGGGTACAGGGAAGAGACCCAGTACTTC,CASSGYREETQYF
few,TRBD1,TRBJ1-2,TRBV9,TGTGCCAGCAGCCTGGGGACAGGGGGTAATGGCTACACCTTC,CASSLGTGGNGYTF
NA,NA,TRBJ2-5,TRBV6-1,TGTGCCAGCAGTGAAGTCACTAGCTCTTGGGAGACCCAGTACTTC,CASSEVTSSWETQYF
once,NA,TRBJ1-2,TRBV5-4,TGTGCCAGCAGATCTCCGGACACAGCTAACTATGGCTACACCTTC,CASRSPDTANYGYTF
NA,TRBD1,TRBJ2-5,TRBV4-3,TGCGCCAGCAGCCATCAAAGGGGGACAGGGGGAGAGACCCAGTACTTC,CASSHQRGTGGETQYF
NA,TRBD2,TRBJ2-3,TRBV5-4,TGTGCCAGCAGCCTAGCGGGGGTCTCAGATACGCAGTATTTT,CASSLAGVSDTQYF
NA,NA,TRBJ1-3,TRBV12-3/TRBV12-4,TGTGCCAGCAGTTTAAGCGCAGGAAACACCATATATTTT,CASSLSAGNTIYF
NA,TRBD1,TRBJ2-1,TRBV19,TGTGCCAGTAGGGGGACAGGCCTTAACAATGAGCAGTTCTTC,CASRGTGLNNEQFF